Below, 27 T cell receptor beta chains from the same sample are listed, as sequenced in a study of T-cell memory formation after mild COVID-19 (dated by TCRdb to the early 2020s). The protocol used for the library was 5' RACE. TCRdb records Illumina NovaSeq 6000 as the sequencer. TCRdb's own reprocessing of the public reads used fastp at Q25 and MiXCR and kept productive beta chains. When rows share a CDR3 protein, they turn into one entry using the most common DNA and genes. This sample gives 70,000 to 95,000 distinct CDR3 sequences in total; 9.5% to 15% of them show up just once. Jointly, the top ten make up around two fifths of the sample. The sequenced material came from PBMCs or a T cell subset sorted from them (not recorded which). The receptor set was obtained from a man aged 18 to 29 who had mild COVID-19 (a few samples of this study predate the infection). The sample titles of this study are shuffled in the database, so cell type and time point are left out; the donor was told from shared clones.

The J gene is TRBJ1-5, the V gene TRBV29-1; D is ambiguous. CDR1 SQVTM and CDR2 ANQGSEA come from the germline V gene. The V gene lost 4 bases and the J gene lost 2 bases, with 6 bases spanning the gap. There are 12 residues in the CDR3. The CDR3 protein is CSVAGGNQPQHF. The CDR3 DNA reads as TGCAGCGTTGCGGGTGGCAATCAGCCCCAGCATTTT.

The chain uses TRBV5-1 and TRBJ1-1; D might be TRBD1 (5 bases). CDR1 is SGHRS, CDR2 YFSETQ, per germline. Trimming shortened V by 0 bases and J by 12 bases, and 12 bases separated the two germline ends. This CDR3 is built from 12 residues. CDR3 nucleotide sequence: TGCGCCAGCAGCTTGGGGGGGATCTCGACTTTCTTT. It specifies CASSLGGISTFF.

This chain links TRBV4-1 with TRBJ2-1, with 11 bases matching TRBD2. V gave up 1 base and J gave up 7 bases; unmatched junction bases: 3. The germline V gene encodes CDR1 MGHRA and CDR2 YSYEKL. The CDR3 has 15 amino acids. CDR3 bases: TGCGCCAGCAGCCAAGGCTCTAGCGGGGGGAATGAGCAGTTCTTC. This encodes CASSQGSSGGNEQFF.

The chain links TRBV12-3 or TRBV12-4 to TRBJ1-5; maybe TRBD1 (5 bases). V lost 1 base and J lost 4, with 8 bases in between. The CDR3 consists of 14 residues. The CDR3 region is CASSLVGPNQPQHF. CDR3 nucleotide sequence: TGTGCCAGCAGTTTAGTGGGGCCAAATCAGCCCCAGCATTTT.

This clonotype was seen more than once but under ten times. This rearrangement joins TRBV5-1 to TRBJ2-1, with TRBD2 identical over 7 bases. CDR3 size: 12 residues. CDR1 and CDR2 from the germline V gene are SGHRS and YFSETQ. V lost 4 bases to trimming and J lost 5 bases; unmatched junction nucleotides: 0. CDR3 nucleotides: TGCGCCAGCAGCGGGAGGGACAATGAGCAGTTCTTC. It specifies CASSGRDNEQFF.

This chain uses TRBV6-2 or TRBV6-3 with TRBJ2-3, with TRBD1 matching over 7 bases. Looked up from germline, CDR1 is MNHEY and CDR2 is SVGEGT. J gave up 2 bases and V 2 bases, and 10 bases lay outside the gene matches. The CDR3 has 17 amino acids. As DNA, the CDR3 is TGTGCCAGCAGTTACCAGCCCTCACAGGGGTACACAGATACGCAGTATTTT. It encodes CASSYQPSQGYTDTQYF.

This clonotype was found a few times. This rearrangement joins TRBV7-8 to TRBJ1-1; D is possibly TRBD1 (5 bases). The CDR3 extends over 14 amino acids. Germline V gives CDR1 SGHVS, CDR2 FQNEAQ. V lost 0 bases, J lost 4 bases, and 9 bases lay in between. CDR3 DNA sequence: TGTGCCAGCAGCTTAGCCCTTGACAGCACTGAAGCTTTCTTT. It specifies CASSLALDSTEAFF. Full variable domain (rest looked up from reference TRBV7-8 and TRBJ1-1): GAGVSQSPRYKVAKRGQDVALRCDPISGHVSLFWYQQALGQGPEFLTYFQNEAQLDKSGLPSDRFFAERPEGSVSTLKIQRTQQEDSAVYLCASSLALDSTEAFFGQGTRLTVV.

This chain connects TRBV5-1 to TRBJ1-6; D is unresolved. This CDR3 spans 16 amino acids. Deletions cut 5 bases from V and 0 bases from J, with 12 bases between. Germline CDR1 SGHRS, CDR2 YFSETQ. CDR3 in DNA: TGCGCCAGCAGTCAGACGCAGAGCTCCTATAATTCACCCCTCCACTTT. Protein sequence: CASSQTQSSYNSPLHF.

This clonotype has at least ten counts. V and J are TRBV12-3 or TRBV12-4 and TRBJ1-1; D ambiguous. V gave up 4 bases and J gave up 0 bases, with 6 bases separating them. The CDR3 has 13 amino acids. The CDR3 spells CASSSSMNTEAFF. The CDR3 DNA is TGTGCCAGCAGTTCTTCAATGAACACTGAAGCTTTCTTT.

The chain carries TRBV12-3 or TRBV12-4 and TRBJ1-5; 9 bases are a match to TRBD1. The CDR3 contains 15 residues. V was clipped by 3 bases and J by 7 bases; unmatched bases: 7. The CDR3 DNA follows: TGTGCCAGCAGTTTCCCCGGGACAGGGAGGCAGCCCCAGCATTTT. Its translation: CASSFPGTGRQPQHF.

The chain joins TRBV6-8 to TRBJ2-7, with D uncertain. The V gene's germline CDR1 is MNHGY and CDR2 SAAAGT. Trimming removed 2 bases at V and 4 bases at J, with 9 bases between. The CDR3 consists of 13 residues. CDR3: CASSYQGAYEQYV. The CDR3 nucleotides are TGTGCCAGCAGTTACCAAGGAGCATACGAGCAGTACGTC.

This chain links TRBV5-6 with TRBJ1-1; D is uncertain. Trimming shortened V by 4 bases and J by 8 bases, and 12 bases separated the two germline ends. Germline V lookup: CDR1 SGHDT, CDR2 YYEEEE. This CDR3 is 12 amino acids long. CDR3 nucleotides: TGTGCCAGCAGCAGCGGACTATTAGAAGCTTTCTTT. Translated: CASSSGLLEAFF. Combining the CDR3 with reference TRBV5-6 and TRBJ1-1 gives the whole variable domain DAGVTQSPTHLIKTRGQQVTLRCSPKSGHDTVSWYQQALGQGPQFIFQYYEEEERQRGNFPDRFSGHQFPNYSSELNVNALLLGDSALYLCASSSGLLEAFFGQGTRLTVV.

V gene TRBV27 combines with J gene TRBJ2-1; TRBD2 matches at 11 bases. The CDR3 runs 15 residues. V shed 6 bases, J shed 6 bases, and the junction held 7 bases outside the gene matches. Germline-derived CDR1 and CDR2 are MNHEY and SMNVEV (reference sequence). This CDR3 reads CASRGGLAGFNEQFF. In nucleotides, the CDR3 is TGTGCCAGCAGAGGAGGACTAGCGGGCTTCAATGAGCAGTTCTTC.

The chain has TRBV5-4 and TRBJ1-2, with 10 bases lining up with TRBD1. This CDR3 comprises 17 residues. Germline V lookup: CDR1 SGHNT, CDR2 YYREEE (reference sequence). Trimming took 0 bases from V and 5 from J; bases not matched to a gene: 10. The CDR3 reads CASSLDRGTGAYYGYTF. The CDR3, as DNA: TGTGCCAGCAGCTTGGACCGTGGGACAGGGGCTTATTATGGCTACACCTTC.

This clonotype was picked up a small number of times. This chain uses TRBV7-9 with TRBJ1-1, with 8 bases aligning to TRBD1. Trimming took 1 base from V and 6 from J; bases not matched to a gene: 4. Germline V gene sequence: CDR1 SEHNR, CDR2 FQNEAQ (reference sequence). The CDR3 runs to 14 residues. CDR3 nucleotides: TGTGCCAGCAGCTTAGGTACAGGGGGAGCTGAAGCTTTCTTT. Its translation: CASSLGTGGAEAFF.

This clonotype is medium-sized (0.01 to 0.1%) in the sample. The genes are TRBV7-2 and TRBJ1-2; 9 nucleotides agree with TRBD1. V shed 3 bases, J shed 7 bases, and the junction held 3 bases outside the gene matches. Germline V gene lookup returns CDR1 SGHTA and CDR2 FQGNSA. This CDR3 has 13 residues. CDR3 sequence: CASSFGTGFGYTF. The CDR3, as DNA: TGTGCCAGCAGCTTCGGGACAGGGTTTGGCTACACCTTC.

This clonotype rates as medium-sized (0.01 to 0.1%). The chain employs TRBV6-2 or TRBV6-3 and TRBJ2-7; TRBD1 agrees at 9 bases. The junction had 8 bases not matched to a gene; V was cut back by 6 bases and J by 2 bases. From germline, CDR1 is MNHEY and CDR2 SVGEGT. The CDR3 has 15 amino acids. CDR3 protein: CASSLGQGPTYEQYV. CDR3 DNA: TGTGCCAGCAGCCTCGGACAGGGGCCAACCTACGAGCAGTACGTC.

This clonotype was observed many times. The gene calls are TRBV29-1 and TRBJ2-7; D gene uncertain. The V and J ends lost 4 bases and 4 bases respectively, with 8 bases between them. The CDR3 contains 11 residues. The V gene's germline CDR1 is SQVTM and CDR2 ANQGSEA. This CDR3 reads CSVVFVYEQYF. In nucleotides, the CDR3 is TGCAGCGTTGTTTTCGTATACGAGCAGTACTTC.

This chain uses TRBV5-6 with TRBJ2-6; D uncertain. CDR1 is SGHDT, CDR2 YYEEEE, per germline. CDR3 size: 15 residues. V was clipped by 1 base and J by 0 bases, with 5 bases between them. CDR3 sequence (DNA): TGTGCCAGCAGCTTGATGAGCTCTGGGGCCAACGTCCTGACTTTC. Translating it yields CASSLMSSGANVLTF.

This clonotype showed up just a few times. V usage is TRBV11-2 and J usage is TRBJ2-3; D is possibly TRBD2 (6 bases). The germline V gene has CDR1 SGHAT and CDR2 FQNNGV. This CDR3 region has 13 residues. Trimming pared 3 bases from V and 6 bases from J, leaving 10 bases between. As DNA, the CDR3 is TGTGCCAGCAGCTTCACGGAGGGCGATACGCAGTATTTT. It is translated as CASSFTEGDTQYF.

This chain connects TRBV4-1 to TRBJ1-4, with D perhaps TRBD1 (6 bases). With 3 bases removed from V and 8 bases from J, the gap between germline ends came to 19 bases. The CDR3 contains 16 residues. Germline values: CDR1 MGHRA, CDR2 YSYEKL. Here the CDR3 DNA reads TGCGCCAGCAGCCAGCGTACAGGGTCTCTTCGGGAAAAACTGTTTTTT. This codes for CASSQRTGSLREKLFF.

J is TRBJ1-2 and V is TRBV2; D remains unclear. V gave up 2 bases and J gave up 3 bases, with 7 bases separating them. From germline, CDR1 is SNHLY and CDR2 FYNNEI. The CDR3 runs to 13 residues. The CDR3 bases are TGTGCCAGCAGTGAAAAAACAGACTATGGCTACACCTTC. As protein: CASSEKTDYGYTF.

This clonotype was picked up a small number of times. The V gene is TRBV7-9, the J gene TRBJ2-7, with 9 bases that match TRBD1. The CDR3 length is 17 residues. V was clipped by 2 bases and J by 1 base; unmatched bases: 9. Germline V gene lookup returns CDR1 SEHNR and CDR2 FQNEAQ (reference sequence). The CDR3 loop is CASSLSMGQGPSYEQYF. The CDR3, as DNA: TGTGCCAGCAGCTTATCGATGGGACAGGGTCCTTCCTACGAGCAGTACTTC.

The rearrangement joins TRBV6-5 to TRBJ1-2; perhaps TRBD1 as D (5 bases). The CDR3 is made up of 16 amino acids. CDR1 and CDR2 (germline): MNHEY, SVGAGI. The V gene lost 6 bases and the J gene lost 4 bases, with 21 bases spanning the gap. CDR3 sequence: CASSYRGGRATYGYTF. CDR3 in DNA: TGTGCCAGCAGCTACCGTGGTGGCAGGGCAACCTATGGCTACACCTTC.

This clonotype occurred a few times. The V gene is TRBV5-1, the J gene TRBJ1-3, with 10 nucleotides matching TRBD1. The CDR3 length is 15 residues. Germline CDR1 SGHRS, CDR2 YFSETQ. The ends lost 4 bases at V and 3 bases at J; junction bases unmatched: 4. Here the CDR3 DNA reads TGCGCCAGCAGCCTGGACAGGGGGTTTGGAAACACCATATATTTT. Translation: CASSLDRGFGNTIYF.

V is TRBV28 and J is TRBJ1-4; D unresolved. V was trimmed by 3 bases and J by 0 bases, leaving 11 bases between them. Germline lookup yields CDR1 MDHEN and CDR2 SYDVKM. CDR3 size: 16 residues. The CDR3 is CASSLSLSPTNEKLFF. The CDR3 coding sequence is TGTGCCAGCAGTTTGAGTTTAAGCCCAACTAATGAAAAACTGTTTTTT.

A note on this clonotype: The junction shows a germline mismatch at one end, possibly a read error. The chain uses TRBV11-3 and TRBJ2-2; possibly TRBD1 for D (5 bases). The CDR3 is made up of 15 amino acids. Per germline, CDR1 SGHNT and CDR2 YENEEA. CDR3 residues: CASSLGHTNTGELFF. CDR3 DNA: TGTGCCAGCAGTTTAGGACATACGAACACCGGGGAGCTGTTTTTT.